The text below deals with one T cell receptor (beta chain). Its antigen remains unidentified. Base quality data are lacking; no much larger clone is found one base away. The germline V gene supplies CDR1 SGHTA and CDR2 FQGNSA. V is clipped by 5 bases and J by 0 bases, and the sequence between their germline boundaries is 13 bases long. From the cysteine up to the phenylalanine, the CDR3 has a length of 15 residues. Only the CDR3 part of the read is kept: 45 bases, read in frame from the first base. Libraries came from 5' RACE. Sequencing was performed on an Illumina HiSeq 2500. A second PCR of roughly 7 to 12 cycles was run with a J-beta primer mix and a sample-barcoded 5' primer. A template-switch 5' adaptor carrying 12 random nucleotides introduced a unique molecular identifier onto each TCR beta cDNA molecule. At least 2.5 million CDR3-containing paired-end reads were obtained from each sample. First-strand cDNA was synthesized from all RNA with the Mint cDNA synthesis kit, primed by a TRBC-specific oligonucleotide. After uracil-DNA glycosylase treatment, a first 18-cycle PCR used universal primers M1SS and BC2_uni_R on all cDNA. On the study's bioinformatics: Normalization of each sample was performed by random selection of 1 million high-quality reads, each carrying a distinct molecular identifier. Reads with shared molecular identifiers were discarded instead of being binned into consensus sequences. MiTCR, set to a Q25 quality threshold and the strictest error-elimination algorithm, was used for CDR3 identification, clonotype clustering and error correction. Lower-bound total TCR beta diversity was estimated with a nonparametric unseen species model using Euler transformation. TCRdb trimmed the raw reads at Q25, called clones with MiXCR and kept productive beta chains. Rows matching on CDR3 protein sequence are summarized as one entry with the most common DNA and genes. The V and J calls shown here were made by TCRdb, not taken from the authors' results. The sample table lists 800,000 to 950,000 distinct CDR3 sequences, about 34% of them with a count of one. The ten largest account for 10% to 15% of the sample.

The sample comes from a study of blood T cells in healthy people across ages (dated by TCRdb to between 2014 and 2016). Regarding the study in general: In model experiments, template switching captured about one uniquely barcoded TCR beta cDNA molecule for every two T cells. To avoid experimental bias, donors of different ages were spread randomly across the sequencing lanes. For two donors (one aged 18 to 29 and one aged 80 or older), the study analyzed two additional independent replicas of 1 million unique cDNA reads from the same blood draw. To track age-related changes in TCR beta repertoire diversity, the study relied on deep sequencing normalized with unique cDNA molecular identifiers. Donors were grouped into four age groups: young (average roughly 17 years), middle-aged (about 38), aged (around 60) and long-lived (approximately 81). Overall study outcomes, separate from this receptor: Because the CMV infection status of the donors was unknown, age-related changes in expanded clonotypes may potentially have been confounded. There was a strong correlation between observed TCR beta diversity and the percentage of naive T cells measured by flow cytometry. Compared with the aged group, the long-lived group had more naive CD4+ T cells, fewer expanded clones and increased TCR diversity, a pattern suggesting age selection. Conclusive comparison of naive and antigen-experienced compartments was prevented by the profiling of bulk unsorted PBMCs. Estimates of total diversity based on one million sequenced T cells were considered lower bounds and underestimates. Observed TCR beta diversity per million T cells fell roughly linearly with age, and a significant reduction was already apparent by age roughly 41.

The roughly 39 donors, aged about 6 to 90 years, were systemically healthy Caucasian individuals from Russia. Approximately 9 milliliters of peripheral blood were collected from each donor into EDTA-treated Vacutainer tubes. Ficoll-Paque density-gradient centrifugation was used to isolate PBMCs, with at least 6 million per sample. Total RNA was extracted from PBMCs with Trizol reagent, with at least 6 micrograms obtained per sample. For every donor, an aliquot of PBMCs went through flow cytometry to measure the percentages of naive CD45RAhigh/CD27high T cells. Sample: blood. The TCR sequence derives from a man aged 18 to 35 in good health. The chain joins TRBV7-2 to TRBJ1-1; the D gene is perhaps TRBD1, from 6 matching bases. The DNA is TGTGCCAGCAGCCCTCCCACAGGGATGAACACTGAAGCTTTCTTT. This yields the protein CASSPPTGMNTEAFF.